The 32 T cell receptor beta chains below all came from one sample that was sequenced in a study of identical twins. TCRdb redid the calling of the 5' RACE reads with MiXCR, one entry per CDR3 protein. The repertoire holds 1,800,000 or so distinct CDR3 sequences, with 25% to 35% as singletons. Sequences were obtained from cord blood. The source is a newborn girl in good health.

This clonotype was counted a few times. The chain has TRBV20-1 and TRBJ2-7; 7 bases line up with TRBD1. The CDR3 covers 14 residues. Trimming removed 3 bases from V and 1 base from J; junction bases left unmatched: 6. CDR1 DFQATT and CDR2 SNEGSKA come from the germline V gene (reference sequence). CDR3 amino acids: CSASWDSTSYEQYF. DNA for the CDR3: TGCAGTGCTAGTTGGGACAGCACATCCTACGAGCAGTACTTC.

This clonotype has ten or more counts. V gene TRBV12-3 or TRBV12-4 combines with J gene TRBJ1-6, with 8 bases fitting TRBD1. V was pared by 5 bases and J by 1 base, with 10 bases of the junction left unmatched. This CDR3 region has 18 residues. The CDR3 region is CASSGGQGSVSYNSPLHF. For the CDR3, the DNA is TGTGCCAGCAGTGGAGGACAGGGAAGTGTGTCCTATAATTCACCCCTCCACTTT.

Details on this clonotype: The junction does not match germline at one end; this may be a read error. The chain has TRBV28 and TRBJ1-5, with a tentative D call TRBD1 (5 bases). The CDR3 covers 14 residues. CDR1 is MDHEN, CDR2 SYDVKM, per germline. CDR3 nucleotide sequence: TGTGCCAGCAAAGGGACGGACTTCAATCAGCCCCAGCCTTTT. It specifies CASKGTDFNQPQPF.

This clonotype was counted only a few times. J is TRBJ2-1 and V is TRBV28; TRBD2 agrees at 7 bases. V was clipped by 4 bases and J by 4 bases; unmatched bases: 10. CDR1 MDHEN and CDR2 SYDVKM come from the germline V gene. The CDR3 loop spans 16 amino acids. The CDR3 DNA reads as TGTGCCAGCAGTTCCCAATCGACTAGCAGATACAATGAGCAGTTCTTC. Amino acid sequence: CASSSQSTSRYNEQFF.

The rearrangement uses TRBV29-1 and TRBJ2-1; tentative D call: TRBD2 (6 bases). Germline V CDR1 and CDR2: SQVTM, ANQGSEA. The V gene lost 4 bases and the J gene lost 5 bases, with 15 bases spanning the gap. This CDR3 has 14 residues. The CDR3 here is CSVVGRSVNNEQFF. The CDR3 region has the DNA TGCAGCGTTGTGGGGAGGAGTGTAAACAATGAGCAGTTCTTC.

Turning to this clonotype: One end of the junction fails to match germline, which may point to a read error. J is TRBJ1-5 and V is TRBV7-2; D is possibly TRBD1 (6 bases). The CDR3 runs to 15 residues. Looked up from germline, CDR1 is SGHTA and CDR2 is FQGNSA. CDR3 nucleotide sequence: TGTGCCAGCAGCTTAGTTGGGGGCAGCAATCAGCCCCGGCATTTT. Translation: CASSLVGGSNQPRHF. Drawing the rest from reference TRBV7-2 and TRBJ1-5, the complete variable domain is GAGVSQSPSNKVTEKGKDVELRCDPISGHTALYWYRQSLGQGLEFLIYFQGNSAPDKSGLPSDRFSAERTGGSVSTLTIQRTQQEDSAVYLCASSLVGGSNQPRHFGDGTRLSIL.

This clonotype has more than one count but fewer than ten. The chain uses TRBV7-2 and TRBJ2-5; the D call may be TRBD1 or TRBD2 (7 bases each). The CDR3 loop spans 15 amino acids. V was shortened by 2 bases and J by 11 bases, with 21 bases between the two germline ends. Germline V CDR1 and CDR2: SGHTA, FQGNSA. The CDR3 region is CASSLRTGLVSEQYF. CDR3 sequence (DNA): TGTGCCAGCAGCTTACGGACAGGACTAGTTTCGGAGCAGTACTTC.

This clonotype was seen only a few times. The rearrangement links TRBV29-1 to TRBJ2-2, with TRBD1 as a possible D gene (6 bases). The CDR3 is 15 amino acids. Germline loops: CDR1 SQVTM, CDR2 ANQGSEA. V lost 4 bases and J 0 bases, leaving 12 bases between the germline ends. In DNA form, the CDR3 reads TGCAGCGTTGCGATCCAGGGGTCGAACACCGGGGAGCTGTTTTTT. This codes for CSVAIQGSNTGELFF.

V gene TRBV29-1 combines with J gene TRBJ2-5; D possibly uses TRBD1 or TRBD2 (6 bases each). CDR1 and CDR2 (germline): SQVTM, ANQGSEA. V was pared by 5 bases and J by 9 bases, with 16 bases between. The CDR3 spans 12 residues. The CDR3 DNA is TGCAGCGTTTCCATTTCGGAGGGGGCCCAGTACTTC. Amino acid sequence: CSVSISEGAQYF.

This clonotype has only one observation. DNA of the CDR3: TGTGCCAGCAGTCCGACACCAGACAGCACAGATACGCAGTATTTT. Protein: CASSPTPDSTDTQYF. The chain links TRBV12-3 or TRBV12-4 to TRBJ2-3; D gene unclear. V shed 5 bases and J shed 0 bases, with 12 bases lying between them. This CDR3 contains 15 residues.

Note on this clonotype: One end of the junction does not line up with germline, which may come from a read error. The chain couples TRBV5-1 to TRBJ2-5; D ambiguous. Germline V gene lookup returns CDR1 SGHRS and CDR2 YFSETQ. This CDR3 spans 14 amino acids. CDR3 amino acids: CASSLGRAQEAQYF. For the CDR3, the DNA is TGCGCCAGCAGCTTGGGCCGGGCTCAAGAGGCCCAGTACTTC.

The V call is TRBV12-3 or TRBV12-4, the J call TRBJ1-1; D remains unclear. The ends were cut back, 3 bases at V and 10 bases at J, with 15 bases in the middle. The CDR3 covers 13 residues. DNA for the CDR3: TGTGCCAGCAGTTTGGGCGGCGAAAGGCGAGCTTTCTTT. As protein: CASSLGGERRAFF.

V usage is TRBV5-1 and J usage is TRBJ2-1, with D tentatively TRBD1 (6 bases). CDR3 size: 17 residues. The V end lost 3 bases, the J end lost 3 bases, and 19 bases lay between the germline ends. Germline V gives CDR1 SGHRS, CDR2 YFSETQ. CDR3: CASSSGRADRLYNEQFF. CDR3 in DNA: TGCGCCAGCAGCTCAGGTAGGGCGGACAGACTCTACAATGAGCAGTTCTTC.

This chain connects TRBV5-1 to TRBJ1-2; TRBD1 is a possible D gene (5 bases). Germline CDR1 and CDR2: SGHRS and YFSETQ. The CDR3 is 15 amino acids. Trimming pared 0 bases from V and 0 bases from J, leaving 9 bases between. This CDR3 is CASSLDGRANYGYTF. For the CDR3, the DNA is TGCGCCAGCAGCTTGGACGGCAGGGCTAACTATGGCTACACCTTC.

The rearrangement links TRBV20-1 to TRBJ1-5; the D gene is possibly TRBD1 (6 bases). CDR1 DFQATT and CDR2 SNEGSKA come from the germline V gene (reference sequence). V was trimmed by 4 bases and J by 2 bases, leaving 9 bases between them. The CDR3 runs 13 residues. CDR3 bases: TGCAGTGCTAAACGACAGGGCAATCAGCCCCAGCATTTT. This codes for CSAKRQGNQPQHF.

This rearrangement joins TRBV2 to TRBJ1-1, with D uncertain. V lost 6 bases, J lost 0 bases, and 11 bases lay in between. CDR3 size: 14 residues. Germline V gives CDR1 SNHLY, CDR2 FYNNEI. The CDR3 sequence: CASSWTEMNTEAFF. In DNA form, the CDR3 reads TGTGCCAGCAGCTGGACGGAAATGAACACTGAAGCTTTCTTT.

The chain couples TRBV20-1 to TRBJ1-1, with TRBD1 matching 7 bases. The CDR3 is made up of 13 amino acids. In germline, CDR1 is DFQATT, CDR2 SNEGSKA (reference sequence). V shed 6 bases and J 0 bases; nucleotides not matched to a gene: 4. CDR3 sequence (DNA): TGCAGTGCACTGGACAGGATGAACACTGAAGCTTTCTTT. Its protein product is CSALDRMNTEAFF.

In this sample, this clonotype turned up a few times. The chain uses TRBV9 and TRBJ1-3; 7 bases align to TRBD1. The CDR3 spans 15 residues. The trim removed 0 bases at V and 0 bases at J, leaving 0 bases unmatched. The V gene's germline CDR1 is SGDLS and CDR2 YYNGEE. The CDR3 DNA reads as TGTGCCAGCAGCGTAGGGGACAGCTCTGGAAACACCATATATTTT. Encoded protein: CASSVGDSSGNTIYF.

This clonotype has only a few counts. The V call is TRBV5-1, the J call TRBJ2-6; D unresolved. CDR1 is SGHRS and CDR2 is YFSETQ in the germline V gene. This CDR3 has 14 residues. Trimming stripped 3 bases from V and 0 bases from J, with 4 bases between. The CDR3 reads CASSSASGANVLTF. The DNA for the CDR3 is TGCGCCAGCAGCTCCGCCTCTGGGGCCAACGTCCTGACTTTC. Based on the CDR3 plus reference TRBV5-1 and TRBJ2-6, the full variable domain is KAGVTQTPRYLIKTRGQQVTLSCSPISGHRSVSWYQQTPGQGLQFLFEYFSETQRNKGNFPGRFSGRQFSNSRSEMNVSTLELGDSALYLCASSSASGANVLTFGAGSRLTVL.

This clonotype was observed a handful of times. A read error may be the cause here, since a much bigger clone is one base away. The chain couples TRBV6-1 to TRBJ2-7; TRBD1 matches 11 bases. Germline-derived CDR1 and CDR2 are MNHNS and SASEGT. This CDR3 spans 14 amino acids. The V gene end was trimmed by 3 bases and the J gene end by 3 bases; junction bases not matched to a gene: 1. CDR3 bases: TGTGCCAGCAGTGATGGGACAGGGGGCTACGAGCAGTACTTC. Protein: CASSDGTGGYEQYF.

This clonotype has a handful of counts. The chain has TRBV7-8 and TRBJ2-7, with TRBD2 identical over 7 bases. The CDR3 contains 16 residues. Trimming at V came to 5 bases and at J to 0 bases, leaving 10 bases not matched to a gene. Germline V lookup: CDR1 SGHVS, CDR2 FQNEAQ. CDR3 in DNA: TGTGCCAGCAGCCCGAGGAGGACTAGAGCCTCCTACGAGCAGTACTTC. This gives the protein CASSPRRTRASYEQYF.

This clonotype was recorded only once. V and J are TRBV13 and TRBJ2-2; 8 positions agree with TRBD2. The V gene end was trimmed by 5 bases and the J gene end by 6 bases; junction bases not matched to a gene: 11. Per the germline V gene, CDR1 is PRHDT and CDR2 is FYEKMQ (reference sequence). This CDR3 has 16 amino acids. The CDR3 spells CASSSGPGGPPGELFF. As DNA, the CDR3 is TGTGCCAGCAGCAGTGGGCCGGGGGGGCCCCCCGGGGAGCTGTTTTTT.

This clonotype was observed a few times. The chain employs TRBV12-5 and TRBJ1-1; D ambiguous. Trimming took 0 bases from V and 1 from J, leaving 3 bases between them. The length of the CDR3 is 13 residues. Germline lookup yields CDR1 LGHNT and CDR2 FRNRAP. This CDR3 is CASGLVPNTEAFF. DNA of the CDR3: TGTGCTAGTGGTTTGGTTCCGAACACTGAAGCTTTCTTT.

The sample holds a few counts of this clonotype. The J gene is TRBJ2-3, the V gene TRBV20-1; TRBD1 is a possible D gene (6 bases). This CDR3 region has 14 residues. V was clipped by 2 bases and J by 5 bases, with 14 bases between them. Per germline, CDR1 DFQATT and CDR2 SNEGSKA (reference sequence). CDR3 sequence: CSARRPDRIDTQYF. The CDR3 coding sequence is TGCAGTGCTAGAAGGCCCGACAGGATAGATACGCAGTATTTT.

This rearrangement joins TRBV3-1 to TRBJ1-1; D call uncertain. Trimming took 3 bases from V and 4 from J, leaving 9 bases between them. Germline CDR1 is LGHDT and CDR2 is YNNKEL (reference sequence). The CDR3 sequence is 13 residues long. CDR3: CASSHGGSTEAFF. CDR3 coding DNA: TGTGCCAGCAGCCACGGAGGGTCCACTGAAGCTTTCTTT.

In this sample, this clonotype turned up once. The CDR3, as DNA: TGTGCCAGCAGGGGGTACCGGGGGAGCACTGAAGCTTTCTTT. Translating it yields CASRGYRGSTEAFF. The V call is TRBV6-1, the J call TRBJ1-1; D might be TRBD1 (5 bases). Germline loops: CDR1 MNHNS, CDR2 SASEGT. V was pared by 6 bases and J by 4 bases, with 15 bases between. The CDR3 runs to 14 residues.

The chain recombines TRBV29-1 with TRBJ2-1; 10 nucleotides line up with TRBD2. Trimming at V came to 1 base and at J to 6 bases, leaving 12 bases not matched to a gene. Germline loops: CDR1 SQVTM, CDR2 ANQGSEA. This CDR3 is 17 amino acids long. The CDR3 bases are TGCAGCGTTGAAGGGCCTCTAGCGGGAGTCCCAAGCAATGAGCAGTTCTTC. This sequence encodes CSVEGPLAGVPSNEQFF.

The V and J genes are TRBV28 and TRBJ2-1; D unresolved. Germline V gene lookup returns CDR1 MDHEN and CDR2 SYDVKM. The ends were cut back, 1 base at V and 10 bases at J, with 5 bases in the middle. This CDR3 comprises 11 residues. The CDR3 protein is CASSLYGEQFF. The DNA for the CDR3 is TGTGCCAGCAGTTTATACGGGGAGCAGTTCTTC.

The chain couples TRBV7-2 to TRBJ2-5; D tentatively reads TRBD1 or TRBD2 (5 bases each). V lost 5 bases and J lost 11, with 18 bases in between. There are 13 residues in the CDR3. CDR1 SGHTA and CDR2 FQGNSA come from the germline V gene. The DNA for the CDR3 is TGTGCCAGCAGCCGGGACCTTTACAATGAGCAGTACTTC. As protein: CASSRDLYNEQYF.

The chain combines TRBV7-2 with TRBJ2-1, with D unresolved. This CDR3 comprises 13 residues. Germline V CDR1 and CDR2: SGHTA, FQGNSA. V was cut by 5 bases and J by 6 bases, with 11 bases left in between. The CDR3 region is CASSTHTVNEQFF. Here the CDR3 DNA reads TGTGCCAGCAGCACCCACACCGTCAATGAGCAGTTCTTC.

J is TRBJ2-7 and V is TRBV20-1; 11 bases map to TRBD2. Germline-derived CDR1 and CDR2 are DFQATT and SNEGSKA (reference sequence). The CDR3 consists of 14 residues. Trimming cost V 6 bases and J 2 bases; bases outside gene matches: 6. The CDR3: CSAGLAEGTYEQYF. The CDR3 coding sequence is TGCAGTGCGGGACTAGCGGAGGGGACCTACGAGCAGTACTTC.

This clonotype was seen only a few times. The chain is built from TRBV27 and TRBJ1-1; TRBD1 matches 9 bases. The CDR3 covers 16 residues. V was clipped by 5 bases and J by 4 bases; unmatched bases: 11. Germline V lookup: CDR1 MNHEY, CDR2 SMNVEV (reference sequence). The DNA of the CDR3 is TGTGCCAGCAGTCCGCTAGGACAGGGGAGGAGCACTGAAGCTTTCTTT. Its protein product is CASSPLGQGRSTEAFF.